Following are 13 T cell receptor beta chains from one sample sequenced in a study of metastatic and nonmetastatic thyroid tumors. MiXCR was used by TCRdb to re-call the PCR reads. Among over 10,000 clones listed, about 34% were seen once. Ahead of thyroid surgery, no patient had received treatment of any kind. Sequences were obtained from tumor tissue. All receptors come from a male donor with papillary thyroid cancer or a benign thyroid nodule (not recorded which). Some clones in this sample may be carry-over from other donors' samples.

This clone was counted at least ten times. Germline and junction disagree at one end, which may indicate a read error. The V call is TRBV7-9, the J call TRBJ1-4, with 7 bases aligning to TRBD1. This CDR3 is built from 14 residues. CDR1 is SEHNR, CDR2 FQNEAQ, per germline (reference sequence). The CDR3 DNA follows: TGTGCCAGCAGCTCCGACAGGGAGAATGGAAAACTGTTTTTT. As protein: CASSSDRENGKLFF.

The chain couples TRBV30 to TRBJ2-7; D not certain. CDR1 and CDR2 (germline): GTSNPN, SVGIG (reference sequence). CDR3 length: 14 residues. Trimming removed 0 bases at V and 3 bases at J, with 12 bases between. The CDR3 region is CAWSVPGLNYEQYF. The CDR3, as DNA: TGTGCCTGGAGTGTTCCTGGGTTGAACTACGAGCAGTACTTC.

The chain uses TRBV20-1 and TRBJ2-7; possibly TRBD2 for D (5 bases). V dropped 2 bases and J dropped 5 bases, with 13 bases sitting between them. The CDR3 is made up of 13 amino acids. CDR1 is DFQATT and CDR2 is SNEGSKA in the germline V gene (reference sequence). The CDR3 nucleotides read TGCAGTGCTAGATTACGGGATCGGGACGAGCAGTACTTC. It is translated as CSARLRDRDEQYF.

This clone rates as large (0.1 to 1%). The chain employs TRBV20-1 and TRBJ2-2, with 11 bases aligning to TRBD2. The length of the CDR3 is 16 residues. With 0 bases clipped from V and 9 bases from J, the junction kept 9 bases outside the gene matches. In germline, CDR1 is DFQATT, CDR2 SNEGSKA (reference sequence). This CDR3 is CSARDHLAGGARELFF. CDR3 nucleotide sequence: TGCAGTGCTAGAGATCACCTAGCGGGAGGTGCAAGGGAGCTGTTTTTT.

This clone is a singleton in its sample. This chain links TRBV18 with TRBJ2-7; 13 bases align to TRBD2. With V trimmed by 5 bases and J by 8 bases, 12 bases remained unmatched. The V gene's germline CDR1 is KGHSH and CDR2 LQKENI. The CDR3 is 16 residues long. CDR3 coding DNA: TGTGCCAGCTCAGGTGGGACTAGCGGGAACCCTACGAAGCAGTACTTC. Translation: CASSGGTSGNPTKQYF.

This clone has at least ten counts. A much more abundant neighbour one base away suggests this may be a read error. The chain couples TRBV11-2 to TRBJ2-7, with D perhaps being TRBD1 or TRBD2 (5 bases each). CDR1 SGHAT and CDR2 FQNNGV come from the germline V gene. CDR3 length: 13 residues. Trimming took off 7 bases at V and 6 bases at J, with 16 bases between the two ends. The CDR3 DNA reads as TGTGCCAGCATCTCACTCCATGGGGGCGAGCAGTACTTC. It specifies CASISLHGGEQYF.

The CDR3, as DNA: TGCGCCAGCAACAGGGCGGCTGGGCGTGGAGATACGCAGTATTTT. Translating it yields CASNRAAGRGDTQYF. The chain is built from TRBV5-1 and TRBJ2-3; D is perhaps TRBD1 (6 bases). Looked up from germline, CDR1 is SGHRS and CDR2 is YFSETQ. V was shortened by 6 bases and J by 5 bases, with 19 bases between the two germline ends. This CDR3 comprises 15 residues.

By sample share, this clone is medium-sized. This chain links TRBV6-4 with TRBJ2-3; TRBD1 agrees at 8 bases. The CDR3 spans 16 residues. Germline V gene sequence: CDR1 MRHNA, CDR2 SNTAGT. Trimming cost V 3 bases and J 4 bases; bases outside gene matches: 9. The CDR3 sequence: CASSEFSGGGADTQYF. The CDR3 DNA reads TGTGCCAGCAGTGAATTCTCAGGGGGCGGCGCAGATACGCAGTATTTT.

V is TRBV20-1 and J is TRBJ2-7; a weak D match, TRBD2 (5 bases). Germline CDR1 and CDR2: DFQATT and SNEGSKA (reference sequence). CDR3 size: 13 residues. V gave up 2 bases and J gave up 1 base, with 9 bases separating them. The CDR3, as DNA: TGCAGTGCTAGAACGACTAAGTCCTACGAGCAGTACTTC. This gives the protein CSARTTKSYEQYF.

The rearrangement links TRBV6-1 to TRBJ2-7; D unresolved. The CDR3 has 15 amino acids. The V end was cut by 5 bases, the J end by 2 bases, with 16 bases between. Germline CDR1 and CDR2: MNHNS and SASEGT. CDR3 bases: TGTGCCAGCAGTCCTGAACGGGTTAGAACCTACGAGCAGTACTTC. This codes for CASSPERVRTYEQYF.

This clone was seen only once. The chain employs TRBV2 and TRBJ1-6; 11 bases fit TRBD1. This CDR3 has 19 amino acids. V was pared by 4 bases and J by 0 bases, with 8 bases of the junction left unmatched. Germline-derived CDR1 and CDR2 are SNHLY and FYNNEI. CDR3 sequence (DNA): TGTGCCAGCAGTGGGGGTCCCGGGACAGGGGGCTCCTATAATTCACCCCTCCACTTT. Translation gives CASSGGPGTGGSYNSPLHF.

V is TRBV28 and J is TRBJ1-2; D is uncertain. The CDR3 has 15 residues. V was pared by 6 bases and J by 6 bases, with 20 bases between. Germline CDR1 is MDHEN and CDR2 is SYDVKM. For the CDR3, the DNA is TGTGCCAGCAGACACAGTGAGGATGTCAGCCATGGCTACACCTTC. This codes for CASRHSEDVSHGYTF.

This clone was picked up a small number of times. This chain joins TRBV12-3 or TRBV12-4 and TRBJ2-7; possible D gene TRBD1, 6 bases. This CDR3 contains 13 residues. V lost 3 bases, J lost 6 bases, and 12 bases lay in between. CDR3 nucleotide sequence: TGTGCCAGCAGTTTGCGGACAGATACCGAGCAGTACTTC. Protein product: CASSLRTDTEQYF.